One sample yielded the 13 T cell receptor beta chains listed below, sequenced in a study of shared clonotypes between healthy human individuals. CD45RO-negative, CCR7-positively selected cells formed the naive CD8 fraction, excluding terminally differentiated effector memory CD45RA+ cells. Some clones are missing from TCRdb's copy, which holds only in-frame ones; the method was immunoSEQ multiplex PCR. The sample lists about 680,000 clones, around 92% occurring once. Sequencing was performed on naive CD8+ T cells sorted from blood. These receptors came from a man aged 30-40 years in good health.

The rearrangement joins TRBV14 to TRBJ2-2, with unresolved D. The length of the CDR3 is 17 residues. Germline-derived CDR1 and CDR2 are SGHDN and FVKESK. Trimming left V 1 base short and J 0 bases short, with 12 bases between. CDR3 nucleotides: TGTGCCAGCAGCCAAGTCGGGTCACCTTCGAACACCGGGGAGCTGTTTTTT. As protein: CASSQVGSPSNTGELFF.

This clone was seen a few times. V usage is TRBV19 and J usage is TRBJ2-1; D gene unclear. Trimming pared 1 base from V and 0 bases from J, leaving 13 bases between. CDR1 and CDR2 (germline): LNHDA, SQIVND (reference sequence). The CDR3 is 17 residues long. CDR3 coding DNA: TGTGCCAGTAGTATAGGGGAACGTGGGCACTCCTACAATGAGCAGTTCTTC. Translated: CASSIGERGHSYNEQFF.

The rearrangement links TRBV27 to TRBJ2-1; D not resolved. This CDR3 spans 20 amino acids. Trimming cost V 2 bases and J 0 bases, with 23 bases left between them. Germline CDR1 MNHEY, CDR2 SMNVEV (reference sequence). The CDR3 here is CASSLSASQTWGSSYNEQFF. DNA for the CDR3: TGTGCCAGCAGTTTAAGCGCTTCCCAAACTTGGGGAAGCTCCTACAATGAGCAGTTCTTC.

This clone was observed a single time. V gene TRBV28 combines with J gene TRBJ2-5; D uncertain. Trimming shortened V by 3 bases and J by 4 bases, and 15 bases separated the two germline ends. This CDR3 spans 15 amino acids. Germline values: CDR1 MDHEN, CDR2 SYDVKM. This chain's CDR3 is CASSLWASAGETQYF. CDR3 bases: TGTGCCAGCAGTTTGTGGGCTTCCGCTGGAGAGACCCAGTACTTC.

The J gene is TRBJ2-7, the V gene TRBV5-6; D might be TRBD1 or TRBD2, each matching 5 bases. The V end lost 2 bases, the J end lost 2 bases, and 14 bases lay between the germline ends. CDR3 length equals 15 residues. CDR1 and CDR2 (germline): SGHDT, YYEEEE. The CDR3 loop is CASSLLPRDPYEQYF. For the CDR3, the DNA is TGTGCCAGCAGCTTACTGCCCCGGGACCCCTACGAGCAGTACTTC.

In its sample, this clone was seen once. The chain recombines TRBV19 with TRBJ2-3; 11 bases match TRBD2. Germline V gene data show CDR1 as LNHDA and CDR2 as SQIVND (reference sequence). The CDR3 is 15 amino acids. J was trimmed by 3 bases and V by 5 bases; bases with no gene match: 4. The CDR3 here is CASSLTSGSTDTQYF. CDR3 DNA: TGTGCCAGTAGTCTCACTAGCGGGAGTACAGATACGCAGTATTTT. The full variable domain, in which reference TRBV19 and TRBJ2-3 provide the parts outside the CDR3, is DGGITQSPKYLFRKEGQNVTLSCEQNLNHDAMYWYRQDPGQGLRLIYYSQIVNDFQKGDIAEGYSVSREKKESFPLTVTSAQKNPTAFYLCASSLTSGSTDTQYFGPGTRLTVL.

This chain connects TRBV19 to TRBJ2-7, with D hard to call. V was cut by 1 base and J by 6 bases, with 13 bases left in between. The CDR3 runs to 14 residues. CDR1 LNHDA and CDR2 SQIVND come from the germline V gene (reference sequence). In DNA, the CDR3 is TGTGCCAGTAGTATAGTAGGCCAGACCGGCGAGCAGTACTTC. As protein: CASSIVGQTGEQYF.

The chain is built from TRBV7-6 and TRBJ2-1, with 7 positions matching TRBD2. Germline trimming cut 3 bases from V and 8 bases from J; bases unmatched to any gene: 13. The CDR3 runs to 16 residues. From germline, CDR1 is SGHVS and CDR2 FNYEAQ. The CDR3 bases are TGTGCCAGCAGCTTTGATGGCGCGGGAGTCAGTGATGAGCAGTTCTTC. This translates into CASSFDGAGVSDEQFF.

The chain carries TRBV29-1 and TRBJ2-1, with D possibly matching TRBD2 (6 bases). The length of the CDR3 is 16 residues. Germline lookup yields CDR1 SQVTM and CDR2 ANQGSEA. V was pared by 3 bases and J by 6 bases, with 21 bases between. CDR3 sequence reads: CSVEEGSPLWANEQFF. The CDR3 bases are TGCAGCGTTGAGGAGGGGTCCCCTTTATGGGCCAATGAGCAGTTCTTC.

Only one count was recorded for this clone. V usage is TRBV6-5 and J usage is TRBJ2-3; a weak D match, TRBD1 (5 bases). Germline V lookup: CDR1 MNHEY, CDR2 SVGAGI. The V end was cut by 2 bases, the J end by 0 bases, with 6 bases between. This CDR3 has 14 amino acids. CDR3 nucleotides: TGTGCCAGCAGTTACGACAGTAGCACAGATACGCAGTATTTT. It translates to CASSYDSSTDTQYF.

The rearrangement uses TRBV27 and TRBJ2-7; weak D call: TRBD2 (5 bases). Germline V gives CDR1 MNHEY, CDR2 SMNVEV (reference sequence). V lost 0 bases to trimming and J lost 3 bases, with 21 bases between them. This CDR3 has 18 residues. The CDR3 region is CASSLSAILTTDRYEQYF. The CDR3 DNA follows: TGTGCCAGCAGTTTATCCGCCATTTTGACTACAGACCGCTACGAGCAGTACTTC.

This chain connects TRBV4-1 to TRBJ2-5; the D gene is possibly TRBD1 (7 bases). Between the trimmed V and J ends, which lost 2 bases and 4 bases, there was a span of 17 bases. The CDR3 length is 16 residues. Germline CDR1 and CDR2: MGHRA and YSYEKL. DNA of the CDR3: TGCGCCAGCAGCCAATATGGAGGGCAGGGGGGAGAGACCCAGTACTTC. Translating it yields CASSQYGGQGGETQYF.

The chain joins TRBV5-1 to TRBJ2-1, with 7 bases aligning to TRBD2. The CDR3 consists of 15 residues. Trimming cost V 0 bases and J 9 bases; bases outside gene matches: 9. Germline V lookup: CDR1 SGHRS, CDR2 YFSETQ. Here the CDR3 reads CASSLGLAADVEQFF. CDR3 sequence (DNA): TGCGCCAGCAGCTTGGGCCTAGCGGCAGACGTTGAGCAGTTCTTC.